Below, one T cell receptor beta chain is given with its context. Its antigen is unidentified. Assay used: immunoSEQ multiplex PCR; TCRdb lists only in-frame clones, some missing. The table records approximately 110,000 clones, 88% of them present only once. The entry originates in a study of identifying expanded T cells in peripheral blood. Study-wide findings and caveats: Clone count variance between roughly two-week samples rose with total template count. Over approximately two and four weeks, about 16.4 and 19 clones changed, versus approximately 1.2 between replicates.

The CDR3 contains 13 residues. Trimming took 6 bases from V and 5 from J; bases not matched to a gene: 6. From germline, CDR1 is SGHDN and CDR2 FVKESK. No infections or other immune events were documented during collection. The chain links TRBV14 to TRBJ2-5; 7 bases are a match to TRBD2. Sequencing input: blood. This clonotype originated in a person aged 18 to 70 in good health. The CDR3 coding sequence is TGTGCCAGCAGGCGCACTAGCGAGGAGACCCAGTACTTC. This translates into CASRRTSEETQYF.